This T cell receptor (beta chain) derives from a study of cytomegalovirus exposure and HLA in healthy donors. Worth noting for this clone: Its antigen is undetermined.

Both 60 Vbeta primers and 13 Jbeta primers went into the PCR. Repertoires were generated with immunoSEQ multiplex PCR, while TCRdb's copy carries only in-frame clones and drops some. Among 250,000 to 350,000 clones listed, 80% to 90% were seen once. Study-level results: When analyzed later, a missense DCLRE1C variant was found to be linked to TCR beta V- and J-gene trimming.

V shed 6 bases and J shed 0 bases, with 9 bases lying between them. The germline V gene has CDR1 MDHEN and CDR2 SYDVKM. This CDR3 is 13 amino acids long. The sequencing input was PBMCs. This chain connects TRBV28 to TRBJ2-7; D is unclear. The sequence was obtained from a man aged 40-50 years in good health and CMV-seropositive. The CDR3 loop is CASSYANSYEQYF. The CDR3 nucleotides are TGTGCCAGCAGCTACGCCAACTCCTACGAGCAGTACTTC.